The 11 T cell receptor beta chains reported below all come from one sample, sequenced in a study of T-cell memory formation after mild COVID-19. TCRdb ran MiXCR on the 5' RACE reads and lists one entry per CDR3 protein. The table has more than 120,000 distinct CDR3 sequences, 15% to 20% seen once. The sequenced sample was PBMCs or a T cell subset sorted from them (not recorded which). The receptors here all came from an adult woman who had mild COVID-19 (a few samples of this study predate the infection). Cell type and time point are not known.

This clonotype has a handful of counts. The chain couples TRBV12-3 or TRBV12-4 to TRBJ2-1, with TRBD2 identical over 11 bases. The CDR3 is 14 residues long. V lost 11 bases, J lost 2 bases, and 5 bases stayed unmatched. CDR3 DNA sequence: TGTGCCTGTAGACTAGCGGGAACCTACAATGAGCAGTTCTTC. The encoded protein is CACRLAGTYNEQFF.

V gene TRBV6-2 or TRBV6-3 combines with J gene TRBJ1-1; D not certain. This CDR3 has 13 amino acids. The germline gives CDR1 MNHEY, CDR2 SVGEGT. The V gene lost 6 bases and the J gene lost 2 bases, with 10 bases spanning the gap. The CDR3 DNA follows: TGTGCCAGCAGAGAGACGGCAAACACTGAAGCTTTCTTT. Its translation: CASRETANTEAFF.

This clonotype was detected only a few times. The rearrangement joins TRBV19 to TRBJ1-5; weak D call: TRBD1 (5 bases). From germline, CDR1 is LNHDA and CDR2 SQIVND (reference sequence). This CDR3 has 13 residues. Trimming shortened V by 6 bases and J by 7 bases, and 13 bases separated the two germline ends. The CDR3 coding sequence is TGTGCCAGTAGCGGGACTTGGGCGCAGCCCCAGCATTTT. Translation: CASSGTWAQPQHF.

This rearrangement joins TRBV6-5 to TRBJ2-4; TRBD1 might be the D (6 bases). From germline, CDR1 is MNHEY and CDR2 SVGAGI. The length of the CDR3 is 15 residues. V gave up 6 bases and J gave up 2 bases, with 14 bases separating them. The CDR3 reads CASSPPQGPKNIQYF. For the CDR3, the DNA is TGTGCCAGCAGCCCTCCACAGGGACCCAAAAACATTCAGTACTTC.

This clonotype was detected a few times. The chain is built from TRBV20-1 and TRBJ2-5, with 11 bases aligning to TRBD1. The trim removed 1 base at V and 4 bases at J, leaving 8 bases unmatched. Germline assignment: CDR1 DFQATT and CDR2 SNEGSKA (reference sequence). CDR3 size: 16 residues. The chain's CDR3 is CSARGPGQGAGETQYF. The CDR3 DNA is TGCAGTGCTAGAGGGCCCGGACAGGGGGCGGGAGAGACCCAGTACTTC.

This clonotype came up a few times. The DNA of the CDR3 is TGCGCCAGCAGCCTCGCATCTGGGGCCTCTGGGGCCAACGTCCTGACTTTC. As protein: CASSLASGASGANVLTF. The chain links TRBV5-1 to TRBJ2-6; possibly TRBD1 for D (5 bases). Trimming removed 4 bases from V and 0 bases from J, with 14 bases in between. The CDR3 is 17 residues long. The V gene's germline CDR1 is SGHRS and CDR2 YFSETQ.

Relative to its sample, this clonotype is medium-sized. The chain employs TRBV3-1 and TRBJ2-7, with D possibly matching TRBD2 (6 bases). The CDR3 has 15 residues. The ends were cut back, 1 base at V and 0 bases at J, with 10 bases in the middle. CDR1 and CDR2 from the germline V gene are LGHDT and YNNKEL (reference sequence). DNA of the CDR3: TGTGCCAGCAGCCAAGTAGCGGACTTCTCCTACGAGCAGTACTTC. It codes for CASSQVADFSYEQYF.

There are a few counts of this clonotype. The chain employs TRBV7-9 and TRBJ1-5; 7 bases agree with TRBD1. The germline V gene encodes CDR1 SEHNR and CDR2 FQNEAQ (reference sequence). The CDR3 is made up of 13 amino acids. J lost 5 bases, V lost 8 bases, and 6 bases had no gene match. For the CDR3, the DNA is TGTGCCAGCGGACAGGCGACGGATCAGCCCCAGCATTTT. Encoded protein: CASGQATDQPQHF.

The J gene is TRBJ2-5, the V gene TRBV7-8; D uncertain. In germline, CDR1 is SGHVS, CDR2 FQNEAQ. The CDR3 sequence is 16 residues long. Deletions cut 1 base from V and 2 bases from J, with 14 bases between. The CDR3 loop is CASSLGPGGLQETQYF. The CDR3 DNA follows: TGTGCCAGCAGCTTAGGCCCGGGCGGCCTACAAGAGACCCAGTACTTC.

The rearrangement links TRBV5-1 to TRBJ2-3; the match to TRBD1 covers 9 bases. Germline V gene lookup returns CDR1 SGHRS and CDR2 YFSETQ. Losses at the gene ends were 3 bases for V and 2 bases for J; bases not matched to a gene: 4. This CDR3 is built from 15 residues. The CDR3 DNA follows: TGCGCCAGCAGCTCTGGACAGGGGCACACAGATACGCAGTATTTT. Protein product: CASSSGQGHTDTQYF.

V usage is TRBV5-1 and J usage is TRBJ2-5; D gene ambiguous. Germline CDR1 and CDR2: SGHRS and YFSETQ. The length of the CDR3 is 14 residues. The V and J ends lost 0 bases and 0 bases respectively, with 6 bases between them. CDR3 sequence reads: CASSLVGNQETQYF. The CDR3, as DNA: TGCGCCAGCAGCTTGGTGGGGAACCAAGAGACCCAGTACTTC. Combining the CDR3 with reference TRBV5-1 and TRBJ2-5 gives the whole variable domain KAGVTQTPRYLIKTRGQQVTLSCSPISGHRSVSWYQQTPGQGLQFLFEYFSETQRNKGNFPGRFSGRQFSNSRSEMNVSTLELGDSALYLCASSLVGNQETQYFGPGTRLLVL.